This passage covers 15 T cell receptor beta chains from one sample sequenced in a study of T cell responses to AZD1222 COVID-19 vaccine. This table comes from immunoSEQ multiplex PCR, and its TCRdb copy is limited to in-frame clones, with some not included. The sample yields around 150,000 clones, approximately 88% seen once. The material sequenced was peripheral blood, taken on day 0 of AZD1222 vaccination. The receptors derive from an adult in good health.

The chain joins TRBV18 to TRBJ1-1; perhaps TRBD1 as D (6 bases). V lost 6 bases, J lost 4 bases, and 15 bases lay in between. The CDR3 is made up of 14 amino acids. CDR1 is KGHSH, CDR2 LQKENI, per germline. This CDR3 reads CASSSRGGSTEAFF. In nucleotides, the CDR3 is TGTGCCAGCTCCTCCAGGGGCGGTAGCACTGAAGCTTTCTTT.

The rearrangement links TRBV19 to TRBJ2-5; 8 bases match TRBD1. The CDR3 runs to 17 residues. Germline CDR1 is LNHDA and CDR2 is SQIVND (reference sequence). J lost 3 bases, V lost 0 bases, and 9 bases had no gene match. DNA for the CDR3: TGTGCCAGTAGTATAGATTCGTCAAGGGACAGGAAAGAGACCCAGTACTTC. Translated: CASSIDSSRDRKETQYF.

The CDR3 DNA reads TGTGCCAGCAGTCCCCCCCGGGGATCTGGAAACACCATATATTTT. It is translated as CASSPPRGSGNTIYF. The V gene is TRBV6-5, the J gene TRBJ1-3; D gene unclear. V was shortened by 5 bases and J by 1 base, with 12 bases between the two germline ends. The germline gives CDR1 MNHEY, CDR2 SVGAGI. The CDR3 has 15 residues.

This chain links TRBV27 with TRBJ2-5, with D perhaps being TRBD1 or TRBD2 (5 bases each). Germline lookup yields CDR1 MNHEY and CDR2 SMNVEV (reference sequence). This CDR3 has 15 residues. V lost 5 bases, J lost 9 bases, and 22 bases lay in between. The CDR3 loop is CASSPRDHPLSAQYF. In DNA form, the CDR3 reads TGTGCCAGCAGTCCCCGGGACCACCCTTTGTCGGCCCAGTACTTC.

This chain connects TRBV7-2 to TRBJ2-1; D is undetermined. V was trimmed by 1 base and J by 2 bases, leaving 3 bases between them. Germline V CDR1 and CDR2: SGHTA, FQGNSA. This CDR3 region has 13 residues. In DNA, the CDR3 is TGTGCCAGCAGCTTAGGACCCTACAATGAGCAGTTCTTC. This encodes CASSLGPYNEQFF.

The CDR3 bases are TGTGCCAGCAGTGATCGTCAGGCCTATAATTCACCCCTCCACTTT. Residues: CASSDRQAYNSPLHF. The chain is built from TRBV6-1 and TRBJ1-6; D remains unclear. The V and J ends lost 3 bases and 2 bases respectively, with 8 bases between them. CDR3 length: 15 amino acids. Germline loops: CDR1 MNHNS, CDR2 SASEGT.

This sequence joins TRBV11-3 and TRBJ2-2; 8 bases align to TRBD2. Germline CDR1 SGHNT, CDR2 YENEEA. There are 14 residues in the CDR3. The V segment lost 5 bases and the J segment 8 bases; nucleotides outside the gene matches: 7. CDR3 DNA: TGTGCCAGCAGCCGACCGGGCGGGAGGGGGGAGCTGTTTTTT. This encodes CASSRPGGRGELFF.

The chain employs TRBV7-2 and TRBJ1-1; D uncertain. The CDR3 totals 15 residues. Per the germline V gene, CDR1 is SGHTA and CDR2 is FQGNSA. V lost 2 bases to trimming and J lost 1 base, with 11 bases between them. CDR3 residues: CASSLKRVTNTEAFF. The DNA for the CDR3 is TGTGCCAGCAGCTTAAAAAGGGTTACGAACACTGAAGCTTTCTTT.

The CDR3 region is CASSFKTSGSHNEQFF. For the CDR3, the DNA is TGTGCCAGCAGCTTTAAGACTAGCGGGAGTCACAATGAGCAGTTCTTC. The rearrangement uses TRBV5-4 and TRBJ2-1; the match to TRBD2 covers 12 bases. V lost 2 bases, J lost 5 bases, and 5 bases stayed unmatched. The CDR3 sequence is 16 residues long. Germline loops: CDR1 SGHNT, CDR2 YYREEE (reference sequence).

CDR3 sequence: CASSQAGYTYEQYF. In DNA, the CDR3 is TGTGCCAGTAGCCAGGCGGGCTATACCTACGAGCAGTACTTC. J is TRBJ2-7 and V is TRBV19; a weak D match, TRBD2 (5 bases). Trimming shortened V by 6 bases and J by 2 bases, and 14 bases separated the two germline ends. Germline assignment: CDR1 LNHDA and CDR2 SQIVND (reference sequence). CDR3 length equals 14 residues.

For the CDR3, the DNA is TGCGCCAGCAGCCAAGAGGGAAGGGTCAGGCTCGACGAGCAGTACTTC. This encodes CASSQEGRVRLDEQYF. V and J are TRBV4-1 and TRBJ2-7, with no clear D. CDR3 length: 16 amino acids. With 0 bases removed from V and 5 bases from J, the gap between germline ends came to 17 bases. Per the germline V gene, CDR1 is MGHRA and CDR2 is YSYEKL.

The V and J genes are TRBV9 and TRBJ1-1; maybe TRBD1 (5 bases). The CDR3 is made up of 15 amino acids. V lost 0 bases to trimming and J lost 3 bases, with 12 bases between them. The V gene's germline CDR1 is SGDLS and CDR2 YYNGEE. This CDR3 reads CASSVDDSSYTEAFF. CDR3 coding DNA: TGTGCCAGCAGCGTAGACGACAGCTCATACACTGAAGCTTTCTTT.

The V and J genes are TRBV19 and TRBJ1-1; no firm D call. The germline V gene encodes CDR1 LNHDA and CDR2 SQIVND (reference sequence). V dropped 1 base and J dropped 0 bases, with 6 bases sitting between them. The CDR3 consists of 14 residues. The CDR3 DNA is TGTGCCAGTAGTATAGGGCATTTGAACACTGAAGCTTTCTTT. Translated, it gives CASSIGHLNTEAFF.

V gene TRBV29-1 combines with J gene TRBJ2-6; D is ambiguous. V was pared by 4 bases and J by 0 bases, with 7 bases between. This CDR3 contains 14 residues. In germline, CDR1 is SQVTM, CDR2 ANQGSEA. Here the CDR3 reads CSVGVSSGANVLTF. The CDR3 region has the DNA TGCAGCGTTGGTGTCAGCTCTGGGGCCAACGTCCTGACTTTC.

This chain uses TRBV6-5 with TRBJ2-5, with 12 bases lining up with TRBD1. Germline CDR1 and CDR2: MNHEY and SVGAGI. The CDR3 sequence is 13 residues long. V lost 11 bases and J lost 7; bases outside the gene matches: 8. CDR3 in DNA: TGTGCCGTCCGGGACAGGGGGCGCGGGACCCAGTACTTC. It codes for CAVRDRGRGTQYF.